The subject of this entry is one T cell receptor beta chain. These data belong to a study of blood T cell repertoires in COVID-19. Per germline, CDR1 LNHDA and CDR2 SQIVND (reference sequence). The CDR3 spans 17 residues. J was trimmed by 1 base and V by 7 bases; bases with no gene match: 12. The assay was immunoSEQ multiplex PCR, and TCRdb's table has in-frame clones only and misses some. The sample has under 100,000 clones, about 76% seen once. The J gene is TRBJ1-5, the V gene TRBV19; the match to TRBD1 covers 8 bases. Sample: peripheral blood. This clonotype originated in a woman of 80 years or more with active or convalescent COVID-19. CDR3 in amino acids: CASNSGGARSSNQPQHF. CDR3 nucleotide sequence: TGTGCCAGTAATTCAGGGGGCGCGAGATCGAGCAATCAGCCCCAGCATTTT. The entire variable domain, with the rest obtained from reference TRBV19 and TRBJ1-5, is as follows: DGGITQSPKYLFRKEGQNVTLSCEQNLNHDAMYWYRQDPGQGLRLIYYSQIVNDFQKGDIAEGYSVSREKKESFPLTVTSAQKNPTAFYLCASNSGGARSSNQPQHFGDGTRLSIL.